This TCR beta chain was obtained from a study of control samples from healthy donors and cancer patients. V was pared by 8 bases and J by 4 bases, with 12 bases of the junction left unmatched. The CDR3 sequence is 15 residues long. Looked up from germline, CDR1 is SNHLY and CDR2 is FYNNEI. Sequencing used immunoSEQ multiplex PCR; TCRdb keeps in-frame clones, though not all of them. This table holds 100,000 to 150,000 clones, 80% to 95% found once. The receptor's source is a man aged 18 to 30 in good health. J is TRBJ2-3 and V is TRBV2; 7 nucleotides align to TRBD2. Sequencing input: blood. CDR3 DNA sequence: TGTGCCAGCTCTCGGGGGGACGCTCCCCCAGATACGCAGTATTTT. The encoded protein is CASSRGDAPPDTQYF.